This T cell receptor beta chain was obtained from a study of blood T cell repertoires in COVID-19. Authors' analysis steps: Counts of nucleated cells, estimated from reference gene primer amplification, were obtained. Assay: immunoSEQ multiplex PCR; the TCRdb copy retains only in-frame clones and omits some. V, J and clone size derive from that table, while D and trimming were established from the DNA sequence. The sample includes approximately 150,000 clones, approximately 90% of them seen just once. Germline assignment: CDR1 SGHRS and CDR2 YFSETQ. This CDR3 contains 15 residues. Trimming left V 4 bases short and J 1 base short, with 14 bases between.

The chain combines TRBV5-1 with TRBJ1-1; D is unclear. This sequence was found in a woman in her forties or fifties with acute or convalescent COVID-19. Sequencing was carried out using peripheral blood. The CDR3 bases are TGCGCCAGCAGCCAACTTTTTGCAGGGAACACTGAAGCTTTCTTT. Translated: CASSQLFAGNTEAFF.